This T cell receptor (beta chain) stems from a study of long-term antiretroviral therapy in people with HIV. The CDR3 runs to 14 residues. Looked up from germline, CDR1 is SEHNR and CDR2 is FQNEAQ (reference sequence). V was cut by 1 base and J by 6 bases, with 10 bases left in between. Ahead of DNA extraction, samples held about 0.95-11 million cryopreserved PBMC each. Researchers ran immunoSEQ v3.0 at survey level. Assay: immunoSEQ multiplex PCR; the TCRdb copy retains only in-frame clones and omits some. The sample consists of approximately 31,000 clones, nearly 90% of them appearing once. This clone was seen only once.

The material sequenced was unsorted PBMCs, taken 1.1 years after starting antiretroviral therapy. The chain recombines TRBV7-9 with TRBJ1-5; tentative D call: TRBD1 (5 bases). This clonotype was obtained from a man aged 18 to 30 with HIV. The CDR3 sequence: CASSLVGGSQPQHF. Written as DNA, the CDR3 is TGTGCCAGCAGCTTAGTGGGGGGAAGTCAGCCCCAGCATTTT.